Reported below is one T cell receptor (beta chain). As yet, its antigen is unknown. These data are taken from a study of PD-1 blockade in mismatch repair-deficient tumors. Study-wide results and limits: Rapid post-treatment expansion, then contraction, generally preceding radiologic response, marked tumor-resident clones.

CDR1 LGHNA and CDR2 YSLEER come from the germline V gene. The ends were cut back, 2 bases at V and 7 bases at J, with 11 bases in the middle. The CDR3 totals 13 residues. The table came from immunoSEQ multiplex PCR; TCRdb's copy has only in-frame clones and leaves some out. Here the sample spans around 51,000 clones, about 84% being singletons. This TCR came from an adult with mismatch repair-deficient cancer. The rearrangement joins TRBV4-3 to TRBJ1-2, with no clear D. Sequenced here: peripheral blood, sampled about 20 weeks after starting pembrolizumab. CDR3 sequence (DNA): TGCGCCAGCAGCCAACATGCTATGGGTGGCTACACCTTC. Residues: CASSQHAMGGYTF.